This T cell receptor (beta chain) stems from a study of T cell responses to AZD1222 COVID-19 vaccine. Worth noting for this clone: The antigen remains undetermined.

Assay: immunoSEQ multiplex PCR; the TCRdb copy retains only in-frame clones and omits some. The sample contains some 130,000 clones, around 89% of which appear only once. V shed 7 bases and J shed 0 bases, with 10 bases lying between them. The CDR3 is 14 amino acids. Germline CDR1 is MNHEY and CDR2 is SVGEGT. Study results and caveats: Receipt of two AZD1222 doses was followed by a rise in Spike-specific TCR breadth and depth.

The J gene is TRBJ1-3, the V gene TRBV6-2 or TRBV6-3, with D perhaps TRBD1 (6 bases). The sequencing used peripheral blood, collected 28 days after the second AZD1222 dose. This receptor was taken from an adult who received the AZD1222 COVID-19 vaccine. DNA for the CDR3: TGTGCCAGCAACCCGGGACACTCTGGAAACACCATATATTTT. Translating gives CASNPGHSGNTIYF.